The rows below give T cell receptor beta chains drawn from one sample of a study of blood T cell repertoires in COVID-19. TCRdb keeps only in-frame clones here, not all; method: immunoSEQ multiplex PCR. There are about 200,000 clones in the sample; around 80% occur only once, and roughly 6.7% lies in the top ten. Specimen: peripheral blood. These receptors were collected from an older woman with acute or convalescent COVID-19. Both conserved end residues are part of each CDR3. D genes are given only for firm matches. Only some rows state a clone size, as once, few, many or a class for expanded clones.

length	V	J	size	D	CDR3	DNA
18	TRBV27	TRBJ1-5	.	TRBD1	CASTFGWNTDRGRQPQHF	TGTGCCAGCACCTTTGGGTGGAATACGGACAGGGGAAGACAGCCCCAGCATTTT
11	TRBV2	TRBJ2-4	.	.	CASSRKNIQYF	TGTGCCAGCAGCAGAAAAAACATTCAGTACTTC
13	TRBV19	TRBJ2-3	.	.	CASSIGVWDTQYF	TGTGCCAGTAGTATCGGGGTGTGGGATACGCAGTATTTT
14	TRBV2	TRBJ2-5	.	.	CASSEIGQAGGQYF	TGTGCCAGCAGTGAAATTGGACAGGCCGGGGGCCAGTACTTC
15	TRBV9	TRBJ2-1	.	TRBD2	CASSRGGSSYNEQFF	TGTGCCAGCAGTCGGGGGGGCAGCTCCTACAATGAGCAGTTCTTC
12	TRBV29-1	TRBJ1-3	.	.	CSAQGLPDTIYF	TGCAGCGCTCAGGGGTTACCGGACACCATATATTTT
14	TRBV18	TRBJ2-5	.	.	CASSPRAGGVTQYF	TGTGCCAGCTCACCAAGGGCCGGAGGAGTGACCCAGTACTTC
15	TRBV29-1	TRBJ2-1	.	.	CSVVYHSPSYNEQFF	TGCAGCGTTGTATACCACAGTCCCTCCTACAATGAGCAGTTCTTC
15	TRBV11-2	TRBJ2-2	.	.	CASSLNQGNAGELFF	TGTGCCAGCAGCTTGAATCAGGGAAATGCCGGGGAGCTGTTTTTT
14	TRBV5-1	TRBJ1-4	.	.	CASSMTANNEKLFF	TGCGCCAGCAGCATGACAGCCAATAATGAAAAACTGTTTTTT
16	TRBV5-1	TRBJ1-2	few	.	CASSMNPGVFNYGYTF	TGCGCCAGCAGCATGAACCCAGGGGTCTTTAACTATGGCTACACCTTC
11	TRBV6-5	TRBJ1-1	.	.	CASSANLEAFF	TGTGCCAGCAGCGCGAACCTTGAAGCTTTCTTT
15	TRBV6-5	TRBJ1-1	few	.	CASSYSAAPNTEAFF	TGTGCCAGCAGTTACTCGGCAGCGCCGAACACTGAAGCTTTCTTT
14	TRBV25-1	TRBJ1-2	.	.	CASTPSGGNYGYTF	TGTGCCAGCACCCCTTCGGGGGGGAACTATGGCTACACCTTC
15	TRBV19	TRBJ2-2	.	TRBD2	CASSLGLAGTGELFF	TGTGCCAGTAGTTTGGGACTAGCGGGTACCGGGGAGCTGTTTTTT
17	TRBV18	TRBJ2-7	.	.	CASSPSLQGHGSYEQYF	TGTGCCAGCTCACCATCTCTTCAGGGACACGGCTCCTACGAGCAGTACTTC
16	TRBV3-1/TRBV3-2	TRBJ2-7	.	TRBD1	CASSPSTGGAWYEQYF	TGTGCCAGCAGCCCGTCGACAGGGGGCGCGTGGTACGAGCAGTACTTC
15	TRBV7-6	TRBJ2-3	few	TRBD1	CASSFDRVSTDTQYF	TGTGCCAGCAGCTTCGACAGGGTGAGCACAGATACGCAGTATTTT
14	TRBV29-1	TRBJ1-4	.	TRBD1	CSAEGGRGLEKLFF	TGCAGCGCCGAGGGGGGCAGGGGGCTTGAAAAACTGTTTTTT
15	TRBV10-3	TRBJ2-3	.	TRBD1	CAIRGQGTSTDTQYF	TGTGCCATCAGGGGACAGGGGACATCTACAGATACGCAGTATTTT
16	TRBV9	TRBJ1-3	.	TRBD1	CASSGTGGISGNTIYF	TGTGCCAGCAGCGGGACAGGGGGCATATCTGGAAACACCATATATTTT
15	TRBV5-1	TRBJ1-2	.	TRBD1	CASSLGTGFGYGYTF	TGCGCCAGCAGCCTCGGGACAGGGTTCGGCTATGGCTACACCTTC
16	TRBV7-9	TRBJ2-1	few	TRBD2	CASSLDARGGRDEQFF	TGTGCCAGCAGCTTAGACGCCCGGGGGGGCCGGGATGAGCAGTTCTTC
16	TRBV2	TRBJ2-2	.	.	CASSETTPGVAGELFF	TGTGCCAGCAGTGAGACGACGCCGGGGGTGGCCGGGGAGCTGTTTTTT
15	TRBV6-5	TRBJ2-1	.	TRBD2	CASRAGTTGVGEQFF	TGTGCCAGCAGAGCCGGGACTACCGGAGTGGGTGAGCAGTTCTTC
15	TRBV5-1	TRBJ2-3	.	TRBD2	CASTDSGGRTDTQYF	TGCGCCAGCACCGACAGCGGGGGGCGCACAGATACGCAGTATTTT
13	TRBV5-1	TRBJ1-1	.	.	CASRTQGNTEAFF	TGCGCCAGCAGAACACAGGGAAACACTGAAGCTTTCTTT
13	TRBV2	TRBJ2-5	few	TRBD1	CASSDRGQGTQYF	TGTGCCAGCAGTGACAGGGGGCAAGGGACCCAGTACTTC
14	TRBV29-1	TRBJ1-1	.	.	CSVEEGGGGTEAFF	TGCAGCGTTGAAGAGGGAGGTGGAGGGACTGAAGCTTTCTTT
13	TRBV24-1	TRBJ1-5	few	.	CATSGWGEQPQHF	TGTGCCACCAGTGGATGGGGAGAGCAGCCCCAGCATTTT
15	TRBV30	TRBJ2-5	once	TRBD1	CAWSSGQGYQETQYF	TGTGCCTGGAGTTCGGGACAGGGGTACCAAGAGACCCAGTACTTC
15	TRBV4-1	TRBJ1-1	.	.	CASSQEGRGVTEAFF	TGCGCCAGCAGCCAAGAAGGCAGGGGCGTCACTGAAGCTTTCTTT
15	TRBV5-1	TRBJ1-2	.	.	CASSSERTDRYGYTF	TGCGCCAGCAGCTCGGAAAGGACAGACCGATATGGCTACACCTTC
15	TRBV6-1	TRBJ2-5	few	TRBD2	CASSEATGGRVTQYF	TGTGCCAGCAGTGAAGCAACGGGGGGGCGGGTGACCCAGTACTTC
14	TRBV6-5	TRBJ1-1	.	.	CASRGRVMLTEAFF	TGTGCCAGCAGAGGGAGGGTAATGCTAACTGAAGCTTTCTTT
15	TRBV21-1	TRBJ2-2	.	.	CASSIRLDGAGELFF	TGTGCCAGCAGCATCCGACTAGACGGGGCCGGGGAGCTGTTTTTT
13	TRBV19	TRBJ1-1	.	.	CASRTDMNTEAFF	TGTGCCAGTAGAACGGACATGAACACTGAAGCTTTCTTT
16	TRBV9	TRBJ2-6	.	TRBD1	CASSSGQGTGANVLTF	TGTGCCAGCAGCTCGGGACAGGGGACTGGGGCCAACGTCCTGACTTTC
11	TRBV30	TRBJ2-5	.	TRBD1	CAWSHRDRQYF	TGTGCCTGGAGTCACCGGGACAGACAGTACTTC
13	TRBV11-3	TRBJ2-7	.	.	CASSLVPSYEQYF	TGTGCCAGCAGCTTAGTCCCATCCTACGAGCAGTACTTC
14	TRBV4-1	TRBJ2-6	.	.	CASSQDQGANVLTF	TGCGCCAGCAGCCAAGATCAGGGGGCCAACGTCCTGACTTTC
11	TRBV20-1	TRBJ2-5	.	.	CSASGKVTQYF	TGCAGTGCTAGCGGGAAAGTGACCCAGTACTTC
15	TRBV2	TRBJ2-5	once	TRBD1	CASSEQGAILETQYF	TGTGCCAGCAGTGAACAGGGGGCTATATTAGAGACCCAGTACTTC
16	TRBV7-2	TRBJ1-1	few	.	CASSERPGLMNTEAFF	TGTGCCAGCAGCGAAAGGCCAGGGCTAATGAACACTGAAGCTTTCTTT
14	TRBV2	TRBJ2-1	few	TRBD2	CASRASGGLYEQFF	TGTGCCAGCAGAGCTAGCGGGGGATTATATGAGCAGTTCTTC
15	TRBV9	TRBJ2-4	.	.	CASSVDPSAKNIQYF	TGTGCCAGCAGCGTGGATCCTAGCGCCAAAAACATTCAGTACTTC
14	TRBV2	TRBJ2-7	.	.	CASSTGTLSYEQYF	TGTGCCAGTTCTACAGGGACCTTAAGCTACGAGCAGTACTTC
14	TRBV7-9	TRBJ2-3	.	.	CASSKVVGTDTQYF	TGTGCCAGCAGCAAAGTCGTCGGCACAGATACGCAGTATTTT
14	TRBV4-3	TRBJ2-3	medium-sized	.	CASSLTLASDTQYF	TGCGCCAGCAGCCTGACACTAGCATCAGATACGCAGTATTTT
15	TRBV5-8	TRBJ1-2	.	.	CASSLLGGANYGYTF	TGTGCCAGCAGCTTGCTCGGGGGGGCTAACTATGGCTACACCTTC
16	TRBV11-2	TRBJ2-2	.	.	CASSLFVGTNTGELFF	TGTGCCAGCAGCTTGTTTGTAGGGACAAACACCGGGGAGCTGTTTTTT
13	TRBV10-3	TRBJ1-2	.	.	CAISEGGSYGYTF	TGTGCCATCAGTGAGGGGGGGAGCTATGGCTACACCTTC
18	TRBV6-1	TRBJ2-3	.	TRBD2	CASSALGSSGGGSDTQYF	TGTGCCAGCAGTGCGTTGGGCTCTAGCGGGGGCGGATCAGATACGCAGTATTTT
15	TRBV19	TRBJ2-2	.	.	CASSIGPSGTGELFF	TGTGCCAGTAGTATTGGACCCTCGGGGACCGGGGAGCTGTTTTTT
14	TRBV10-3	TRBJ2-2	.	TRBD2	CAIKSGGATGELFF	TGTGCCATCAAGAGCGGGGGGGCGACCGGGGAGCTGTTTTTT
15	TRBV5-5	TRBJ1-6	.	.	CASSLRSRADSPLHF	TGTGCCAGCAGCTTGAGGAGCAGGGCGGATTCACCCCTCCACTTT
15	TRBV4-2	TRBJ2-2	.	.	CASSQGGSNTGELFF	TGTGCCAGCAGCCAAGGGGGCTCTAACACCGGGGAGCTGTTTTTT